Each of the 8 T cell receptor beta chains below was sequenced from the same sample in a study of blood T cell repertoires in COVID-19. Repertoires were generated with immunoSEQ multiplex PCR, while TCRdb's copy carries only in-frame clones and drops some. This table holds some 140,000 clones, around 80% found once. Sequencing was performed on peripheral blood. These TCRs come from a man between 60 and 75 years old with acute or convalescent COVID-19.

V is TRBV4-3 and J is TRBJ1-3; no clear D. CDR3 length: 14 residues. Per the germline V gene, CDR1 is LGHNA and CDR2 is YSLEER. The V gene lost 3 bases and the J gene lost 0 bases, with 6 bases spanning the gap. CDR3 residues: CASSQTSSGNTIYF. The CDR3 DNA reads TGCGCCAGCAGCCAGACAAGCTCTGGAAACACCATATATTTT.

The V gene is TRBV15, the J gene TRBJ1-2; no clear D. Trimming stripped 4 bases from V and 6 bases from J, with 21 bases between. The CDR3 is made up of 16 amino acids. Germline V CDR1 and CDR2: LNHNV, YYDKDF (reference sequence). This CDR3 is CATSKLAYGGFNGYTF. For the CDR3, the DNA is TGTGCCACCAGCAAGCTGGCTTATGGAGGGTTCAATGGCTACACCTTC.

V is TRBV30 and J is TRBJ2-2; perhaps TRBD1 as D (6 bases). The length of the CDR3 is 15 residues. V was trimmed by 3 bases and J by 1 base, leaving 12 bases between them. Germline V gives CDR1 GTSNPN, CDR2 SVGIG (reference sequence). The CDR3 loop reads CAWRTTGRNTGELFF. DNA for the CDR3: TGTGCCTGGAGGACCACAGGGAGGAACACCGGGGAGCTGTTTTTT.

In its sample, this clone was seen a few times. This sequence joins TRBV28 and TRBJ1-2; D is undetermined. Deletions cut 1 base from V and 4 bases from J, with 16 bases between. The CDR3 runs to 16 residues. The germline CDR1 and CDR2 sequences are MDHEN and SYDVKM. CDR3 nucleotides: TGTGCCAGCAGTTTATTGAGGTTGCGGGCCTTCTATGGCTACACCTTC. Translated, it gives CASSLLRLRAFYGYTF.

The chain is built from TRBV28 and TRBJ2-1; D remains ambiguous. The CDR3 has 15 residues. V lost 2 bases, J lost 3 bases, and 11 bases lay in between. The germline V gene encodes CDR1 MDHEN and CDR2 SYDVKM. This chain's CDR3 is CASSLLTLLYNEQFF. The CDR3 bases are TGTGCCAGCAGTTTACTCACACTACTCTACAATGAGCAGTTCTTC.

V usage is TRBV5-1 and J usage is TRBJ2-5, with D possibly being TRBD2 (6 bases). Germline values: CDR1 SGHRS, CDR2 YFSETQ. With 3 bases removed from V and 4 bases from J, the gap between germline ends came to 13 bases. CDR3 size: 14 residues. The CDR3 DNA sequence: TGCGCCAGCAGCTCTGGCGGGGCGGTAGAGACCCAGTACTTC. Protein sequence: CASSSGGAVETQYF.

This clone was recorded only once. The chain has TRBV16 and TRBJ1-5, with 9 bases fitting TRBD1. The CDR3 loop spans 15 amino acids. The J segment lost 6 bases and the V segment lost 2 bases, leaving 5 bases of the junction unmatched. Germline CDR1 reads KGHSY; CDR2 reads FQNENV. CDR3 region: CASSQAGTGTQPQHF. CDR3 coding DNA: TGTGCCAGCAGCCAAGCCGGGACAGGGACTCAGCCCCAGCATTTT.

The V gene is TRBV19, the J gene TRBJ1-2; 8 bases match TRBD1. Trimming removed 7 bases from V and 8 bases from J; junction bases left unmatched: 12. CDR3 length: 14 amino acids. Germline-derived CDR1 and CDR2 are LNHDA and SQIVND (reference sequence). The CDR3 protein is CASTTRDRGGGYTF. The CDR3 bases are TGTGCCAGTACCACAAGAGACAGGGGCGGCGGCTACACCTTC.